Each of the 26 T cell receptor beta chains below was sequenced from the same sample in a study of blood T cells in healthy people across ages. With a J-beta primer mix and a sample-barcoded 5' primer, a second PCR ran 7 to 11 cycles. TCRdb processed the 5' RACE reads anew with MiXCR; each CDR3 protein has one entry. The sample holds approximately 880,000 distinct CDR3 sequences; about 44% are singletons and the top ten take under 15%. The sample was blood. These TCRs come from a man aged 25-45 years in good health.

This chain uses TRBV6-5 with TRBJ2-3, with TRBD2 as a possible D gene (5 bases). V gave up 6 bases and J gave up 0 bases, with 10 bases separating them. Germline V lookup: CDR1 MNHEY, CDR2 SVGAGI. This CDR3 comprises 14 residues. The CDR3 DNA sequence: TGTGCCAGCAGCAGAGCGGAGAGCACAGATACGCAGTATTTT. Its protein product is CASSRAESTDTQYF.

This chain joins TRBV18 and TRBJ2-3; no reliable D call. CDR1 and CDR2 from the germline V gene are KGHSH and LQKENI. The CDR3 extends over 12 amino acids. Trimming left V 6 bases short and J 6 bases short, with 10 bases between. CDR3 region: CASSTPRDTQYF. CDR3 in DNA: TGTGCCAGCTCCACCCCGAGGGATACGCAGTATTTT.

This clonotype was found a few times. The chain couples TRBV20-1 to TRBJ2-1, with D perhaps TRBD2 (5 bases). V lost 3 bases and J lost 2, with 17 bases in between. Per germline, CDR1 DFQATT and CDR2 SNEGSKA (reference sequence). This CDR3 has 16 residues. CDR3 in amino acids: CSARIVERSTYNEQFF. The CDR3, as DNA: TGCAGTGCTAGGATAGTCGAGCGGTCGACCTACAATGAGCAGTTCTTC.

The J gene is TRBJ2-3, the V gene TRBV6-2 or TRBV6-3, with TRBD2 matching over 12 bases. The CDR3 loop spans 14 amino acids. Looked up from germline, CDR1 is MNHEY and CDR2 is SVGEGT. Trimming at V came to 7 bases and at J to 8 bases, leaving 7 bases not matched to a gene. The DNA of the CDR3 is TGTGCCAGCACCCCGACTAGCGGGGGAGGTACGCAGTATTTT. Translated, it gives CASTPTSGGGTQYF.

The chain employs TRBV5-1 and TRBJ2-7; 7 bases match TRBD1. Germline V gene sequence: CDR1 SGHRS, CDR2 YFSETQ. The ends lost 4 bases at V and 2 bases at J; junction bases unmatched: 3. CDR3 length: 13 residues. The CDR3 sequence is CASSNDRAYEQYF. The CDR3, as DNA: TGCGCCAGCAGCAACGACAGGGCCTACGAGCAGTACTTC.

This clonotype was detected only once. The chain couples TRBV5-1 to TRBJ2-3; D is perhaps TRBD2 (5 bases). The germline gives CDR1 SGHRS, CDR2 YFSETQ. Trimming shortened V by 3 bases and J by 0 bases, and 14 bases separated the two germline ends. This CDR3 is 16 amino acids long. For the CDR3, the DNA is TGCGCCAGCAGCTCCGAGGGAAGGACTAGCACAGATACGCAGTATTTT. This translates into CASSSEGRTSTDTQYF.

The V gene is TRBV4-1, the J gene TRBJ2-1, with 9 positions matching TRBD2. Germline assignment: CDR1 MGHRA and CDR2 YSYEKL. There are 15 residues in the CDR3. Trimming at V came to 3 bases and at J to 4 bases, leaving 4 bases not matched to a gene. CDR3 sequence reads: CASSQASGDYNEQFF. The CDR3, as DNA: TGCGCCAGCAGCCAGGCTAGCGGGGATTACAATGAGCAGTTCTTC.

Worth noting for this clonotype: A read error may be the cause here, since a much bigger clone is one base away. The chain recombines TRBV7-8 with TRBJ2-1; 7 nucleotides match TRBD2. The DNA matches TRBJ2-7 better at its end, which makes the J call doubtful. Germline lookup yields CDR1 SGHVS and CDR2 FQNEAQ. This CDR3 is built from 17 residues. CDR3 DNA: TGTGCTAGCAGCCCCCTGGGGCGGGGGAGCTCCTACAATGAGCAGTACTTC. Protein: CASSPLGRGSSYNEQYF.

This clonotype appeared a few times. V is TRBV20-1 and J is TRBJ2-1; maybe TRBD1 (7 bases). Deletions cut 0 bases from V and 8 bases from J, with 17 bases between. This CDR3 has 15 amino acids. Per the germline V gene, CDR1 is DFQATT and CDR2 is SNEGSKA (reference sequence). The CDR3 loop is CSARDLEGALDEQFF. The DNA for the CDR3 is TGCAGTGCTAGAGATCTGGAGGGGGCTCTCGATGAGCAGTTCTTC.

V gene TRBV19 combines with J gene TRBJ1-5, with a weak D call TRBD1 (6 bases). CDR1 is LNHDA and CDR2 is SQIVND in the germline V gene (reference sequence). This CDR3 comprises 14 residues. V was pared by 10 bases and J by 4 bases, with 17 bases between. CDR3 nucleotides: TGTGCCACCGAACTAGGGGGGGCAAATCAGCCCCAGCATTTT. This encodes CATELGGANQPQHF.

The chain couples TRBV18 to TRBJ2-5, with D perhaps assigned TRBD1 or TRBD2 (5 bases each). The last part of the DNA fits TRBJ2-1 better; the J call may be wrong. This CDR3 has 13 residues. Looked up from germline, CDR1 is KGHSH and CDR2 is LQKENI. This CDR3 reads CASSRSRGETQFF. Here the CDR3 DNA reads TGTGCCAGCTCACGATCGCGAGGGGAGACCCAGTTCTTC.

The rearrangement joins TRBV20-1 to TRBJ1-2; 9 bases are a match to TRBD1. The germline V gene encodes CDR1 DFQATT and CDR2 SNEGSKA (reference sequence). Trimming took 2 bases from V and 4 from J; bases not matched to a gene: 8. The CDR3 extends over 15 amino acids. The CDR3 is CSARYTGGESYGYTF. The CDR3 DNA reads as TGCAGTGCTAGATACACAGGGGGCGAGAGCTATGGCTACACCTTC.

This clonotype showed up just a few times. V gene TRBV5-4 combines with J gene TRBJ2-1, with D possibly being TRBD2 (6 bases). With 5 bases removed from V and 6 bases from J, the gap between germline ends came to 15 bases. Germline V lookup: CDR1 SGHNT, CDR2 YYREEE (reference sequence). The CDR3 is 14 amino acids. CDR3 loop: CASRFGGAGNEQFF. Here the CDR3 DNA reads TGTGCCAGCAGGTTCGGGGGTGCGGGCAATGAGCAGTTCTTC.

This clonotype was counted between two and nine times. The chain couples TRBV9 to TRBJ2-1, with D perhaps TRBD1 or TRBD2 (7 bases each). Trimming removed 4 bases from V and 2 bases from J, with 13 bases in between. CDR3 length equals 15 residues. Germline V gene data show CDR1 as SGDLS and CDR2 as YYNGEE. The CDR3 bases are TGTGCCAGCAGCCTCCAGGGGGGGACCTACAATGAGCAGTTCTTC. Its translation: CASSLQGGTYNEQFF.

Details on this clonotype: Being one base from a much bigger clone, this may be a read error. The chain couples TRBV4-1 to TRBJ2-7; 8 bases match TRBD1. CDR1 is MGHRA and CDR2 is YSYEKL in the germline V gene. The CDR3 sequence is 14 residues long. The CDR3 region has the DNA TGCACCAGCAGCCAAGGACAGGGAGCCTACGAGCAGTACTTC. This encodes CTSSQGQGAYEQYF.

V and J are TRBV7-8 and TRBJ2-7; D is ambiguous. The CDR3 length is 13 residues. V lost 1 base, J lost 7 bases, and 11 bases lay in between. Germline V gene data show CDR1 as SGHVS and CDR2 as FQNEAQ. The CDR3 sequence: CASSLGRRREQYF. The CDR3 DNA reads TGTGCCAGCAGCTTAGGCCGGAGAAGGGAGCAGTACTTC.

The genes are TRBV29-1 and TRBJ2-5, with D uncertain. Trimming pared 0 bases from V and 4 bases from J, leaving 12 bases between. CDR1 is SQVTM, CDR2 ANQGSEA, per germline. The length of the CDR3 is 14 residues. The CDR3 region has the DNA TGCAGCGTTGAAGAATGGCAGCTGAGAGAGACCCAGTACTTC. Residues: CSVEEWQLRETQYF. The whole variable domain, filled in from reference TRBV29-1 and TRBJ2-5, reads SAVISQKPSRDICQRGTSLTIQCQVDSQVTMMFWYRQQPGQSLTLIATANQGSEATYESGFVIDKFPISRPNLTFSTLTVSNMSPEDSSIYLCSVEEWQLRETQYFGPGTRLLVL.

This clonotype has a handful of counts. The chain joins TRBV5-1 to TRBJ2-1, with 9 positions matching TRBD2. Germline CDR1 and CDR2: SGHRS and YFSETQ. The CDR3 contains 15 residues. The trim removed 1 base at V and 5 bases at J, leaving 4 bases unmatched. The CDR3 protein is CASSLLRGGNNEQFF. In DNA, the CDR3 is TGCGCCAGCAGCTTGTTGCGGGGGGGAAACAATGAGCAGTTCTTC. The entire variable domain, with the rest obtained from reference TRBV5-1 and TRBJ2-1, is as follows: KAGVTQTPRYLIKTRGQQVTLSCSPISGHRSVSWYQQTPGQGLQFLFEYFSETQRNKGNFPGRFSGRQFSNSRSEMNVSTLELGDSALYLCASSLLRGGNNEQFFGPGTRLTVL.

The table lists this clonotype with a few counts. The chain uses TRBV20-1 and TRBJ1-2; 8 bases line up with TRBD1. V dropped 7 bases and J dropped 8; count of bases not matched to a gene: 9. Germline-derived CDR1 and CDR2 are DFQATT and SNEGSKA (reference sequence). The CDR3 is 12 amino acids. CDR3 sequence (DNA): TGCAGTGTTTGGACAGGGCGGGTAGGCTACACCTTC. Its protein product is CSVWTGRVGYTF.

The chain couples TRBV5-6 to TRBJ2-1; D not certain. Germline assignment: CDR1 SGHDT and CDR2 YYEEEE. CDR3 length equals 11 residues. V gave up 4 bases and J gave up 8 bases, with 7 bases separating them. The CDR3 spells CASSVNYEQFF. The CDR3 coding sequence is TGTGCCAGCAGCGTAAACTATGAGCAGTTCTTC.

Notes on this clonotype: This may come from a read error, since a much larger clone is one base off. The chain has TRBV4-3 and TRBJ2-7; 8 bases match TRBD1. Looked up from germline, CDR1 is LGHNA and CDR2 is YSLEER. Unmatched junction bases numbered 7, after V lost 0 bases and J lost 6 bases. This CDR3 is built from 15 residues. CDR3 nucleotides: TGCGCCAGCAGCCAAGATGGTGCAGGGGGCCGCGAGCAGTACTTC. It specifies CASSQDGAGGREQYF.

The rearrangement links TRBV9 to TRBJ2-5; weak D call: TRBD1 (5 bases). Trimming left V 4 bases short and J 2 bases short, with 12 bases between. This CDR3 has 14 residues. Germline lookup yields CDR1 SGDLS and CDR2 YYNGEE. CDR3 amino acids: CASSPYSGQETQYF. In DNA, the CDR3 is TGTGCCAGCAGCCCTTATTCAGGGCAAGAGACCCAGTACTTC.

In its sample, this clonotype was seen a few times. CDR3 nucleotide sequence: TGTGCCAGCAGTTCCACAACAGGAATCGGGACCCTCGAGCAGTACTTC. Translating gives CASSSTTGIGTLEQYF. The J gene is TRBJ2-5, the V gene TRBV12-3 or TRBV12-4, with D perhaps being TRBD1 or TRBD2 (5 bases each). The better agreement between TRBJ2-7 and the DNA end casts doubt on the J call. This CDR3 comprises 16 residues.

The CDR3 here is CASRIGAHTQYF. The CDR3 DNA reads as TGTGCCAGCAGAATTGGGGCACATACGCAGTATTTT. The chain is built from TRBV12-3 or TRBV12-4 and TRBJ2-3, with D tentatively TRBD1 (5 bases). V lost 6 bases and J lost 7, with 11 bases in between. The CDR3 is 12 amino acids.

The chain has TRBV6-5 and TRBJ1-5; tentative D call: TRBD1 (5 bases). In germline, CDR1 is MNHEY, CDR2 SVGAGI. The V end was cut by 2 bases, the J end by 9 bases, with 8 bases between. The CDR3 consists of 12 residues. The CDR3 is CASSYRGGPQHF. The CDR3 DNA reads as TGTGCCAGCAGTTACCGGGGGGGGCCCCAGCATTTT.

This chain joins TRBV9 and TRBJ2-7; a possible D gene is TRBD2 (6 bases). From germline, CDR1 is SGDLS and CDR2 YYNGEE. The germline V and J ends were trimmed by 0 bases and 7 bases, with 23 bases remaining between them. The CDR3 consists of 17 residues. CDR3 loop: CASSVARTNGGYNEQYF. CDR3 bases: TGTGCCAGCAGCGTAGCTAGAACGAATGGGGGGTACAATGAGCAGTACTTC.